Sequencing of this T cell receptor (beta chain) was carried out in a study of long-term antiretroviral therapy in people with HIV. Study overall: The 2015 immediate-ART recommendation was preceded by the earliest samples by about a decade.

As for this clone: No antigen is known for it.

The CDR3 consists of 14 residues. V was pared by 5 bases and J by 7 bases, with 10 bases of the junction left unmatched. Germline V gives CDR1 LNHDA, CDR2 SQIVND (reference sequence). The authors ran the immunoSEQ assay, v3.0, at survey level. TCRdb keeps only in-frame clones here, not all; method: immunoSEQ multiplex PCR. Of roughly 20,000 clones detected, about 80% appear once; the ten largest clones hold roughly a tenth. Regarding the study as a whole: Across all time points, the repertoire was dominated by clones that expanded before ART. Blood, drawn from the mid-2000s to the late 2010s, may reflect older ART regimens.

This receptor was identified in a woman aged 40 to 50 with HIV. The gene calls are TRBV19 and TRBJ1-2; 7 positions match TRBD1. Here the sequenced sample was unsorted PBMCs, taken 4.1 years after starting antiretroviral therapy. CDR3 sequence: CASSETGTAFGYTF. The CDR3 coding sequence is TGTGCCAGTAGTGAAACCGGGACAGCATTTGGCTACACCTTC.